There are a few counts of the clone carrying this TCR beta chain. What it binds is not known. The gene symbols are mouse symbols. Read data end 4 residues before the CDR3 end; the end is taken from the germline J gene. This sample was taken from a study of CD8+ T cells in alopecia areata. Study results and caveats: Elevated clonality characterized lesional scalp relative to normal scalp, particularly in alopecia totalis/universalis.

The CDR3 length is 15 residues. V was pared by 0 bases and J by 3 bases, with 2 bases of the junction left unmatched. CDR1 and CDR2 from the germline V gene are NSQYPW and LRSPGD (reference sequence). The pooled cutaneous lymph node cells were sorted using several markers (CD4, CD8alpha, NKG2D, NKG2ACE and others). Extracted RNA was reverse transcribed into cDNA, the sequencing template. The method was immunoSEQ multiplex PCR; TCRdb's version includes in-frame clones alone and lacks a portion of them. Observed are 200,000 to 300,000 clones, no singletons, with the top ten taking 1.2%. Specimen: CD4+ T cells sorted from a lymph node. The sequence was obtained from a C3H/HeJ mouse with alopecia areata. Mouse strain MHC haplotype: H2-k. The chain couples TRBV1 to TRBJ2-7; TRBD1 agrees at 10 bases. CDR3 DNA, as far as it was read: TGCACCTGCAGTGCAGAAGGGACAGGGGACTAT. This gives the protein CTCSAEGTGDY. The whole CDR3 protein is CTCSAEGTGDYEQYF.